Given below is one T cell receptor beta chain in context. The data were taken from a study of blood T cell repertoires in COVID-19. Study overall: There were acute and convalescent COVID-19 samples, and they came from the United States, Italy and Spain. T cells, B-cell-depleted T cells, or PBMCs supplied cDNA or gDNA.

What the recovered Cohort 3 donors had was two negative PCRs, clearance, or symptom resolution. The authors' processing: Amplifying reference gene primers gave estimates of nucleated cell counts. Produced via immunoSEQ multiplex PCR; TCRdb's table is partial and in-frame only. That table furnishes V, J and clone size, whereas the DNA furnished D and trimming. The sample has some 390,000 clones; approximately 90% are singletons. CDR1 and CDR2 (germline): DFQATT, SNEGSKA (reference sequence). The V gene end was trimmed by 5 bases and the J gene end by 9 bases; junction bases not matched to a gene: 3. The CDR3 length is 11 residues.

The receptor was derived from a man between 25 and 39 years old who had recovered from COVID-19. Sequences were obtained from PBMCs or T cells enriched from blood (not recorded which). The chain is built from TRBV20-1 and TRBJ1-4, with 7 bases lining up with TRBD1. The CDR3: CSASGQQKLFF. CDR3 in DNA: TGCAGTGCTTCGGGACAGCAAAAACTGTTTTTT.